This T cell receptor beta chain was identified during a study of identical twins. General observations from the study: Invariant T cells like MAIT and iNKT could partly confound the zero-insertion analyses. Conclusions were drawn cross-sectionally by statistical analysis, without following the same donors. Abundant beta clonotypes from cord blood had fewer insertions, unlike memory repertoires, which showed none. Twins shared beta out-of-frame sequences in excess, but this excess was weaker.

MiXCR was run by TCRdb on the 5' RACE reads, yielding one entry per CDR3 protein. The table records fewer than 350,000 distinct CDR3 sequences, 6.5% to 9.5% of them present only once. The CDR3 contains 14 residues. V lost 3 bases, J lost 4 bases, and 14 bases lay in between. Germline lookup yields CDR1 SGHRS and CDR2 YFSETQ. The table lists this clonotype with a few counts. The antigen is not known. The sample also formed part of further work on yellow fever vaccine responses in identical twins.

This TCR was recovered from a woman aged 18-29 years in good health. The V gene is TRBV5-1, the J gene TRBJ2-7, with D hard to call. Sample: memory (CD45RO+) T cells sorted from blood. DNA for the CDR3: TGCGCCAGCAGCTCGACACAAACCGGATACGAGCAGTACTTC. This codes for CASSSTQTGYEQYF.